The 22 T cell receptor beta chains below were found in one sample sequenced in a study of Ad26.COV2.S vaccination and SARS-CoV-2 variants. TCRdb keeps only in-frame clones here, not all; method: immunoSEQ multiplex PCR. Of hundreds of thousands of clones detected, roughly 89% appear once; the ten largest clones hold approximately 2.5%. Specified treatment: roughly 20 received Ad26.COV2.S at low or high dose, single or two shots; about 5 received placebo; per-sample allocation not given. On day 63 after the first injection, vaccine and placebo recipients gave samples. The sample was peripheral blood, taken in a trial of Ad26.COV2.S vaccine versus placebo. These receptor sequences come from a person aged 18-65 years who received the Ad26.COV2.S COVID-19 vaccine or a placebo.

J is TRBJ1-1 and V is TRBV15; D gene uncertain. The germline V gene encodes CDR1 LNHNV and CDR2 YYDKDF (reference sequence). The V gene lost 0 bases and the J gene lost 1 base, with 12 bases spanning the gap. CDR3 size: 16 residues. The CDR3 nucleotides are TGTGCCACCAGCAGAGACATCGAGTTAGGGAACACTGAAGCTTTCTTT. This codes for CATSRDIELGNTEAFF.

The J gene is TRBJ1-4, the V gene TRBV28; 8 nucleotides agree with TRBD1. CDR3 size: 15 residues. The V and J ends lost 5 bases and 5 bases, in that order; junction bases with no gene match: 7. Germline CDR1 and CDR2: MDHEN and SYDVKM. CDR3 residues: CASSLTGAANEKLFF. CDR3 DNA sequence: TGTGCCAGCAGTCTGACAGGGGCCGCCAATGAAAAACTGTTTTTT.

The rearrangement uses TRBV5-1 and TRBJ1-3; D unresolved. The CDR3 covers 14 residues. Germline V gene lookup returns CDR1 SGHRS and CDR2 YFSETQ. Trimming shortened V by 0 bases and J by 5 bases, and 9 bases separated the two germline ends. The CDR3 DNA follows: TGCGCCAGCAGCTTGGGCTCCGTAAGAAACACCATATATTTT. Amino acid sequence: CASSLGSVRNTIYF.

CDR3 DNA sequence: TGTGCCAGCAGCTTTGCCCCGGGACAGAAACTATTAAACACTGAAGCTTTCTTT. This gives the protein CASSFAPGQKLLNTEAFF. The rearrangement links TRBV7-6 to TRBJ1-1, with TRBD1 matching 7 bases. Germline V gives CDR1 SGHVS, CDR2 FNYEAQ. The ends lost 3 bases at V and 2 bases at J; junction bases unmatched: 15. This CDR3 has 18 residues.

The chain couples TRBV6-5 to TRBJ1-4; D is unclear. CDR3 size: 14 residues. V lost 4 bases and J lost 5, with 11 bases in between. Per germline, CDR1 MNHEY and CDR2 SVGAGI. The CDR3 sequence is CASSSGRANEKLFF. Here the CDR3 DNA reads TGTGCCAGCAGTTCGGGGAGGGCCAATGAAAAACTGTTTTTT.

This chain connects TRBV6-6 to TRBJ2-2; D may be TRBD2 (5 bases). CDR3 size: 15 residues. V lost 6 bases and J 8 bases, leaving 19 bases between the germline ends. Germline assignment: CDR1 MNHNY and CDR2 SVGAGI (reference sequence). The CDR3 nucleotides read TGTGCCAGCAGCTCCCACGCGGGTTCAAGGGGGGAGCTGTTTTTT. It encodes CASSSHAGSRGELFF.

The chain uses TRBV18 and TRBJ2-1, with TRBD1 identical over 8 bases. The CDR3 runs to 15 residues. The V gene end was trimmed by 3 bases and the J gene end by 8 bases; junction bases not matched to a gene: 9. Germline values: CDR1 KGHSH, CDR2 LQKENI. CDR3 coding DNA: TGTGCCAGCTCACCGGGAGGACAGGGTCGGTATGAGCAGTTCTTC. Translation gives CASSPGGQGRYEQFF.

This rearrangement joins TRBV9 to TRBJ1-2; D not resolved. Germline CDR1 and CDR2: SGDLS and YYNGEE. V gave up 0 bases and J gave up 2 bases, with 14 bases separating them. This CDR3 comprises 16 residues. The DNA for the CDR3 is TGTGCCAGCAGCGTAGCTGCCAGCCGAAGAAACTATGGCTACACCTTC. Its translation: CASSVAASRRNYGYTF.

The V gene is TRBV4-2, the J gene TRBJ2-2; maybe TRBD2 (6 bases). The V gene's germline CDR1 is LGHNA and CDR2 YNFKEQ. This CDR3 comprises 15 residues. V lost 1 base and J 4 bases, leaving 10 bases between the germline ends. The DNA of the CDR3 is TGTGCCAGCAGCCAAGCGGGGGAGGCCACCGGGGAGCTGTTTTTT. Its translation: CASSQAGEATGELFF.

The V and J genes are TRBV10-3 and TRBJ1-2, with D unresolved. The V gene's germline CDR1 is ENHRY and CDR2 SYGVKD. The V end was cut by 8 bases, the J end by 2 bases, with 15 bases between. This CDR3 has 14 amino acids. The CDR3: CAIRLEADNYGYTF. The DNA for the CDR3 is TGTGCCATCCGCCTCGAGGCGGACAACTATGGCTACACCTTC.

The chain carries TRBV5-1 and TRBJ1-2; possibly TRBD1 for D (6 bases). Trimming pared 1 base from V and 7 bases from J, leaving 14 bases between. This CDR3 has 14 residues. Germline CDR1 is SGHRS and CDR2 is YFSETQ. The CDR3 coding sequence is TGCGCCAGCAGCTTGTTCGAGACAGGCGTTGGCTACACCTTC. Its translation: CASSLFETGVGYTF.

The chain recombines TRBV18 with TRBJ2-1; tentative D call: TRBD1 (5 bases). Looked up from germline, CDR1 is KGHSH and CDR2 is LQKENI. V lost 5 bases, J lost 4 bases, and 12 bases lay in between. CDR3 size: 14 residues. The chain's CDR3 is CASSSQGFYNEQFF. The CDR3, as DNA: TGTGCCAGCTCATCCCAGGGATTTTACAATGAGCAGTTCTTC.

This clone was observed a few times. At the DNA level, this CDR3 is encoded by other sequences in the same sample as well. The CDR3 DNA follows: TGTGCCAGCAGCTTAGGGACAGGGTATGGCTACACCTTC. Its translation is CASSLGTGYGYTF. The chain carries TRBV7-9 and TRBJ1-2; 8 nucleotides match TRBD1. V lost 1 base, J lost 5 bases, and 0 bases stayed unmatched. CDR3 size: 13 residues. Germline V gene sequence: CDR1 SEHNR, CDR2 FQNEAQ (reference sequence).

The chain combines TRBV6-2 or TRBV6-3 with TRBJ1-1; D remains unclear. This CDR3 is 15 amino acids long. Germline CDR1 is MNHEY and CDR2 is SVGEGT. V was cut by 5 bases and J by 1 base, with 14 bases left in between. The chain's CDR3 is CASSRAGVTNTEAFF. In DNA, the CDR3 is TGTGCCAGCAGTAGAGCAGGCGTAACGAACACTGAAGCTTTCTTT.

The V gene is TRBV5-3, the J gene TRBJ2-1; no clear D gene. TRBV5-3 is designated an ORF whose function remains uncertain. Between the trimmed V and J ends, which lost 2 bases and 4 bases, there was a span of 16 bases. The length of the CDR3 is 16 residues. This CDR3 is CARSLLGVSAYNEQFF. CDR3 nucleotides: TGTGCCAGAAGCTTATTGGGTGTGTCGGCTTACAATGAGCAGTTCTTC.

The chain has TRBV6-4 and TRBJ2-5; D possibly corresponds to TRBD2 (5 bases). V was cut by 2 bases and J by 5 bases, with 15 bases left in between. Germline CDR1 and CDR2: MRHNA and SNTAGT. This CDR3 has 15 residues. The CDR3 DNA sequence: TGTGCCAGCAGTGACGAGGTGGGCCCGGGGGAGACCCAGTACTTC. As protein: CASSDEVGPGETQYF.

This sequence joins TRBV27 and TRBJ1-1, with D maybe TRBD1 (6 bases). Germline CDR1 and CDR2: MNHEY and SMNVEV (reference sequence). This CDR3 region has 13 residues. The ends were cut back, 6 bases at V and 0 bases at J, with 8 bases in the middle. CDR3 region: CASRQGLNTEAFF. CDR3 nucleotide sequence: TGTGCCAGCAGGCAGGGGTTGAACACTGAAGCTTTCTTT.

The gene calls are TRBV3-1 (or the pseudogene TRBV3-2) and TRBJ2-7, with 9 nucleotides matching TRBD2. Germline values: CDR1 LGHDT, CDR2 YNNKEL (reference sequence). After removal of 3 bases from V and 9 bases from J, the junction contained 6 bases not matched to a gene. This CDR3 is 13 amino acids long. CDR3 protein: CASSHGGRGRQYV. The CDR3 DNA reads as TGTGCCAGCAGCCACGGCGGGAGGGGCCGGCAGTACGTC.

This chain joins TRBV25-1 and TRBJ2-7, with 10 bases matching TRBD1. The CDR3 is 16 residues long. Trimming removed 6 bases from V and 4 bases from J; junction bases left unmatched: 12. The germline gives CDR1 MGHDK, CDR2 SYGVNS. For the CDR3, the DNA is TGTGCCAGCAGCGAAGACCCTCGGACAGGGGGATACGAGCAGTACTTC. Translation: CASSEDPRTGGYEQYF.

The chain couples TRBV2 to TRBJ1-5; D is uncertain. The CDR3 consists of 16 residues. CDR1 and CDR2 from the germline V gene are SNHLY and FYNNEI. V was cut by 6 bases and J by 7 bases, with 22 bases left in between. This CDR3 is CASSISRARGGQPQHF. CDR3 coding DNA: TGTGCCAGCAGCATCTCTAGGGCACGGGGAGGACAGCCCCAGCATTTT.

This clone was found once. V and J are TRBV6-1 and TRBJ2-5; TRBD1 might be the D (5 bases). The CDR3 extends over 16 amino acids. Trimming took off 3 bases at V and 8 bases at J, with 22 bases between the two ends. The germline CDR1 and CDR2 sequences are MNHNS and SASEGT. In DNA, the CDR3 is TGTGCCAGCAGTGAGTTTATCGTCGGTGGGGCTGGAACCCAGTACTTC. It encodes CASSEFIVGGAGTQYF.

The chain couples TRBV18 to TRBJ1-1; perhaps TRBD1 as D (6 bases). Germline V lookup: CDR1 KGHSH, CDR2 LQKENI. The CDR3 sequence is 14 residues long. Trimming pared 3 bases from V and 1 base from J, leaving 9 bases between. Here the CDR3 DNA reads TGTGCCAGCTCACCGACAGGAAGGAACACTGAAGCTTTCTTT. It is translated as CASSPTGRNTEAFF.